These T cell receptor beta chains were read from a single sample in a study of blood T cell repertoires in COVID-19. Data came from immunoSEQ multiplex PCR; TCRdb stores just in-frame clones and leaves some out. The sample consists of around 98,000 clones, more than 70% of them appearing once. The sequenced sample consisted of peripheral blood. These receptors all stem from a man between 65 and 85 years old with acute or convalescent COVID-19. CDR3s include the opening cysteine and the closing phenylalanine or tryptophan.

J: TRBJ1-2
V: TRBV30
CDR3: CAWSVEANYGYTF

J: TRBJ2-5
V: TRBV20-1
CDR3: CSASSLAGGGETQYF

J: TRBJ1-2
V: TRBV19
CDR3: CASSMDRAYGYTF

J: TRBJ1-6
V: TRBV7-2
CDR3: CASSQGQGLQPLHF

J: TRBJ1-1
V: TRBV4-1
CDR3: CASSQTGTVPEAFF

J: TRBJ1-5
V: TRBV27
CDR3: CASSKRTGYSNQPQHF

J: TRBJ2-2
V: TRBV7-3
CDR3: CASSRTRDTGELFF

J: TRBJ1-5
V: TRBV7-2
CDR3: CASSFPPYQPQHF

J: TRBJ1-6
V: TRBV28
CDR3: CASTSLGDRGARNSPLHF

J: TRBJ1-1
V: TRBV11-3
CDR3: CASSLGTDTEAFF

J: TRBJ2-6
V: TRBV4-3
CDR3: CASSQESRGGANVLTF

J: TRBJ2-3
V: TRBV3-1/TRBV3-2
CDR3: CASSPVSDTQYF

J: TRBJ2-3
V: TRBV28
CDR3: CASSFLAGTDTQYF

J: TRBJ2-5
V: TRBV5-1
CDR3: CASSETSAQETQYF

J: TRBJ1-2
V: TRBV27
CDR3: CASSYRGYGYTF

J: TRBJ1-2
V: TRBV11-2
CDR3: CATRQGANYGYTF

J: TRBJ1-6
V: TRBV18
CDR3: CASSPQEDSPLHF

J: TRBJ1-5
V: TRBV19
CDR3: CASSIPPEGKPQHF

J: TRBJ2-3
V: TRBV7-2
CDR3: CASSLTDTQYF

J: TRBJ2-6
V: TRBV27
CDR3: CASSLFQGALSGANVLTF

J: TRBJ1-1
V: TRBV11-2
CDR3: CASSSTQRYEAFF

J: TRBJ2-5
V: TRBV5-4
CDR3: CASSLGQGGETQYF

J: TRBJ2-3
V: TRBV4-3
CDR3: CASSLGETTDTQYF

J: TRBJ2-7
V: TRBV19
CDR3: CASSPGSTIYEQYF

J: TRBJ2-3
V: TRBV5-6
CDR3: CASSLDRVADTQYF

J: TRBJ1-4
V: TRBV13
CDR3: CASSLLSGSTNEKLFF

J: TRBJ2-5
V: TRBV5-1
CDR3: CASSLAASSGQETQYF

J: TRBJ2-1
V: TRBV24-1
CDR3: CATSRLADINEQFF

J: TRBJ2-4
V: TRBV6-1
CDR3: CASSEIDRVGDIQYF

J: TRBJ1-3
V: TRBV9
CDR3: CASSVVGAGNTIYF

J: TRBJ2-7
V: TRBV27
CDR3: CASSLRREASYEQYF